What follows are 30 T cell receptor beta chains derived from one specimen sequenced in a study of shared clonotypes between healthy human individuals. Cells designated naive CD8 were CD45RO-negative and were positively selected for CCR7, with terminally differentiated effector memory CD45RA+ cells excluded. Produced via immunoSEQ multiplex PCR; TCRdb's table is partial and in-frame only. The sample holds more than 600,000 clones, under 95% seen once. The sequencing sample was made of naive CD8+ T cells sorted from blood. These TCRs come from a man aged 25-45 years in good health.

This clone was seen once. In the same sample, other DNA sequences code for this CDR3. The V and J genes are TRBV7-6 and TRBJ2-3; no reliable D call. Germline V CDR1 and CDR2: SGHVS, FNYEAQ. The CDR3 is 14 residues long. V was clipped by 0 bases and J by 2 bases, with 6 bases between them. CDR3 sequence reads: CASSLAGSTDTQYF. The CDR3 DNA reads TGTGCCAGCAGCTTAGCCGGATCCACAGATACGCAGTATTTT.

This sequence joins TRBV9 and TRBJ2-1; D unresolved. The CDR3 extends over 14 amino acids. Trimming left V 0 bases short and J 4 bases short, with 8 bases between. In germline, CDR1 is SGDLS, CDR2 YYNGEE. CDR3 region: CASSVDGLYNEQFF. The CDR3 DNA reads as TGTGCCAGCAGCGTAGACGGGTTATACAATGAGCAGTTCTTC.

The chain recombines TRBV21-1 with TRBJ1-5. TRBV21-1 corresponds to a pseudogene. CDR3 length: 16 amino acids. The CDR3 bases are TGTGCCAGCAGCGAAAGGTCCGGGGGGGGCAATCAGCCCCAGCATTTT. Its translation is CASSERSGGGNQPQHF.

The rearrangement uses TRBV14 and TRBJ2-5, with D tentatively TRBD1 or TRBD2 (5 bases each). From germline, CDR1 is SGHDN and CDR2 FVKESK. The length of the CDR3 is 15 residues. The V end was cut by 3 bases, the J end by 0 bases, with 11 bases between. The CDR3: CASSQTGTNQETQYF. The CDR3 nucleotides read TGTGCCAGCAGCCAGACCGGGACGAACCAAGAGACCCAGTACTTC.

V usage is TRBV2 and J usage is TRBJ2-3; 10 positions match TRBD2. The germline CDR1 and CDR2 sequences are SNHLY and FYNNEI. The CDR3 extends over 16 amino acids. J was trimmed by 3 bases and V by 1 base; bases with no gene match: 4. CDR3 DNA sequence: TGTGCCAGCAGTGAAGAACTAGCGGGACGGACAGATACGCAGTATTTT. The encoded protein is CASSEELAGRTDTQYF.

The V gene is TRBV10-1, the J gene TRBJ2-7; D gene unclear. Germline V gene lookup returns CDR1 WNHNN and CDR2 SYGVQD (reference sequence). V was cut by 2 bases and J by 1 base, with 12 bases left in between. This CDR3 spans 15 amino acids. CDR3 coding DNA: TGCGCCAGCAGTGAGAGTAGAGACGGGTCCTACGAGCAGTACTTC. Protein sequence: CASSESRDGSYEQYF.

This rearrangement joins TRBV27 to TRBJ2-2; possibly TRBD2 for D (5 bases). This CDR3 has 13 residues. Trimming left V 4 bases short and J 6 bases short, with 9 bases between. Germline V gene lookup returns CDR1 MNHEY and CDR2 SMNVEV (reference sequence). The CDR3 sequence is CASSWGSAGELFF. The CDR3 DNA is TGTGCCAGCAGTTGGGGTAGCGCCGGGGAGCTGTTTTTT.

V gene TRBV6-1 combines with J gene TRBJ2-7; tentative D call: TRBD2 (5 bases). The germline V and J ends were trimmed by 2 bases and 2 bases, with 13 bases remaining between them. CDR1 is MNHNS, CDR2 SASEGT, per germline. The CDR3 is made up of 15 amino acids. CDR3: CASSEWASAAYEQYF. The CDR3 bases are TGTGCCAGCAGTGAATGGGCTTCAGCGGCCTACGAGCAGTACTTC.

CDR3: CASSPPARIDTQYF. DNA for the CDR3: TGTGCCAGCTCACCACCCGCCCGCATAGATACGCAGTATTTT. This sequence joins TRBV18 and TRBJ2-3; no clear D gene. V lost 0 bases and J lost 5, with 9 bases in between. The V gene's germline CDR1 is KGHSH and CDR2 LQKENI. The CDR3 covers 14 residues.

This chain connects TRBV7-3 to TRBJ2-7; D not certain. Germline V gene lookup returns CDR1 SGHTA and CDR2 FQGTGA. The CDR3 is 13 residues long. V was pared by 2 bases and J by 3 bases, with 8 bases between. The CDR3 coding sequence is TGTGCCAGCAGCTTATCCCCCCTCTACGAGCAGTACTTC. It is translated as CASSLSPLYEQYF.

The chain employs TRBV16 and TRBJ2-1; unclear D gene. Germline V gene lookup returns CDR1 KGHSY and CDR2 FQNENV. This CDR3 has 13 residues. V gave up 0 bases and J gave up 7 bases, with 7 bases separating them. CDR3: CASSQSKANEQFF. The CDR3 DNA reads TGTGCCAGCAGCCAATCGAAGGCAAATGAGCAGTTCTTC.

CDR3 DNA sequence: TGTGCCAGCAGCCAATGGGGGACTAGCGGGAGAATTGGGACAGATACGCAGTATTTT. Protein: CASSQWGTSGRIGTDTQYF. The V gene is TRBV28, the J gene TRBJ2-3; 14 positions match TRBD2. With V trimmed by 6 bases and J by 3 bases, 14 bases remained unmatched. Germline CDR1 reads MDHEN; CDR2 reads SYDVKM. The CDR3 is 19 residues long.

The chain employs TRBV4-1 and TRBJ2-3; 10 nucleotides align to TRBD2. The V gene end was trimmed by 3 bases and the J gene end by 6 bases; junction bases not matched to a gene: 9. Germline-derived CDR1 and CDR2 are MGHRA and YSYEKL. The CDR3 loop spans 16 amino acids. The DNA of the CDR3 is TGCGCCAGCAGCCACCTCGGACTAGCGGCCGACGATACGCAGTATTTT. Protein product: CASSHLGLAADDTQYF.

This clone came up once. The chain employs TRBV7-2 and TRBJ2-1, with 7 bases matching TRBD2. CDR1 and CDR2 from the germline V gene are SGHTA and FQGNSA. This CDR3 spans 17 amino acids. Unmatched junction bases numbered 10, after V lost 1 base and J lost 4 bases. CDR3 in amino acids: CASSLDPPSGRYNEQFF. The CDR3 DNA sequence: TGTGCCAGCAGCTTAGATCCGCCTAGCGGACGTTACAATGAGCAGTTCTTC.

This clone was detected once. The rearrangement joins TRBV28 to TRBJ2-7; D is possibly TRBD2 (7 bases). The germline V and J ends were trimmed by 3 bases and 6 bases, with 12 bases remaining between them. Germline V gene lookup returns CDR1 MDHEN and CDR2 SYDVKM. The CDR3 spans 13 residues. This CDR3 is CASSFQGRGEQYF. Written as DNA, the CDR3 is TGTGCCAGCAGTTTCCAGGGGAGGGGCGAGCAGTACTTC.

This chain links TRBV27 with TRBJ1-2; D is undetermined. Between the trimmed V and J ends, which lost 6 bases and 0 bases, there was a span of 17 bases. Germline lookup yields CDR1 MNHEY and CDR2 SMNVEV (reference sequence). The CDR3 sequence is 16 residues long. In nucleotides, the CDR3 is TGTGCCAGCAGCGACGGCGGACCGCGAACTAACTATGGCTACACCTTC. This sequence encodes CASSDGGPRTNYGYTF.

This chain's CDR3 is CASRDLAGGPSEQYF. In DNA form, the CDR3 reads TGTGCCAGTAGGGATCTAGCGGGAGGGCCTTCCGAGCAGTACTTC. The chain recombines TRBV19 with TRBJ2-5, with TRBD2 identical over 12 bases. The tail of the sequence fits TRBJ2-7 better, so the J call may be wrong. Germline V lookup: CDR1 LNHDA, CDR2 SQIVND (reference sequence). CDR3 size: 15 residues.

The chain carries TRBV2 and TRBJ2-3; 14 bases agree with TRBD2. The CDR3 consists of 15 residues. Germline assignment: CDR1 SNHLY and CDR2 FYNNEI. The ends lost 8 bases at V and 3 bases at J; junction bases unmatched: 4. The CDR3 protein is CASVGLAGGTDTQYF. Here the CDR3 DNA reads TGTGCCAGCGTTGGACTAGCGGGAGGTACAGATACGCAGTATTTT.

In DNA form, the CDR3 reads TGTGCCAGCATGGACTTAAGGCCCGAGCAGTACTTC. Amino acid sequence: CASMDLRPEQYF. The rearrangement uses TRBV6-1 and TRBJ2-7; possible D gene TRBD2, 5 bases. There are 12 residues in the CDR3. The V end was cut by 7 bases, the J end by 6 bases, with 13 bases between. Germline CDR1 and CDR2: MNHNS and SASEGT.

V usage is TRBV28 and J usage is TRBJ2-7; D remains ambiguous. In germline, CDR1 is MDHEN, CDR2 SYDVKM. The ends were cut back, 2 bases at V and 3 bases at J, with 8 bases in the middle. The CDR3 runs to 13 residues. The CDR3 DNA sequence: TGTGCCAGCAGTTTAATTAGATACTACGAGCAGTACTTC. Residues: CASSLIRYYEQYF. The variable domain in full, with the rest retrieved from reference TRBV28 and TRBJ2-7, is DVKVTQSSRYLVKRTGEKVFLECVQDMDHENMFWYRQDPGLGLRLIYFSYDVKMKEKGDIPEGYSVSREKKERFSLILESASTNQTSMYLCASSLIRYYEQYFGPGTRLTVT.

The rearrangement links TRBV9 to TRBJ2-2, with no clear D. CDR1 is SGDLS and CDR2 is YYNGEE in the germline V gene. V gave up 4 bases and J gave up 7 bases, with 5 bases separating them. This CDR3 is 11 amino acids long. The CDR3 DNA reads TGTGCCAGCAGCAGGGTCGGGGAGCTGTTTTTT. Translation gives CASSRVGELFF.

DNA for the CDR3: TGTGCCAGCAGTGAAAAGCGGGAGTGGTCCTACGAGCAGTACTTC. The encoded protein is CASSEKREWSYEQYF. The rearrangement joins TRBV2 to TRBJ2-7, with 8 positions matching TRBD2. There are 15 residues in the CDR3. CDR1 and CDR2 (germline): SNHLY, FYNNEI. J gave up 1 base and V 2 bases, and 4 bases lay outside the gene matches.

This chain links TRBV29-1 with TRBJ1-3; no reliable D call. The CDR3 is made up of 14 amino acids. Germline V lookup: CDR1 SQVTM, CDR2 ANQGSEA. The ends were cut back, 1 base at V and 0 bases at J, with 7 bases in the middle. The CDR3 nucleotides read TGCAGCGTTGAAGTAGGAGACTCTGGAAACACCATATATTTT. Translating gives CSVEVGDSGNTIYF.

The gene calls are TRBV5-1 and TRBJ2-6; TRBD1 agrees at 7 bases. Trimming removed 2 bases from V and 0 bases from J; junction bases left unmatched: 5. Germline CDR1 and CDR2: SGHRS and YFSETQ. The CDR3 runs 17 residues. The CDR3 loop is CASSLGDSLSGANVLTF. For the CDR3, the DNA is TGCGCCAGCAGCTTAGGGGACAGCCTCTCTGGGGCCAACGTCCTGACTTTC.

V is TRBV15 and J is TRBJ2-1; D uncertain. The CDR3 length is 14 residues. V shed 3 bases and J shed 0 bases, with 6 bases lying between them. Germline loops: CDR1 LNHNV, CDR2 YYDKDF (reference sequence). The CDR3 region is CATSRVGSYNEQFF. The CDR3 nucleotides are TGTGCCACCAGCAGGGTCGGCTCCTACAATGAGCAGTTCTTC.

The chain is built from TRBV2 and TRBJ2-1; 10 positions match TRBD1. Germline V gene lookup returns CDR1 SNHLY and CDR2 FYNNEI. With V trimmed by 6 bases and J by 9 bases, 11 bases remained unmatched. CDR3 size: 15 residues. The CDR3 bases are TGTGCCAGCAGGGTAGGGACAGGGGCTTTGAGTGAGCAGTTCTTC. Its translation: CASRVGTGALSEQFF.

This rearrangement joins TRBV4-1 to TRBJ2-3; TRBD2 matches at 10 bases. The CDR3 spans 15 residues. Trimming took 7 bases from V and 0 from J; bases not matched to a gene: 4. Germline V gene data show CDR1 as MGHRA and CDR2 as YSYEKL. CDR3 bases: TGCGCCAGCACCGGACTAGCGGAAAGCACAGATACGCAGTATTTT. Its translation: CASTGLAESTDTQYF.

Concerning this clone: Additional DNA sequences in this sample encode the identical CDR3. The rearrangement joins TRBV27 to TRBJ2-7; D remains ambiguous. CDR1 is MNHEY and CDR2 is SMNVEV in the germline V gene (reference sequence). The CDR3 covers 14 residues. Trimming removed 3 bases from V and 0 bases from J, with 9 bases in between. DNA of the CDR3: TGTGCCAGCAGTTTGGGGTTTAGCTCCTACGAGCAGTACTTC. Its protein is CASSLGFSSYEQYF.

The rearrangement joins TRBV7-9 to TRBJ2-1, with TRBD2 identical over 12 bases. CDR1 is SEHNR, CDR2 FQNEAQ, per germline (reference sequence). V lost 8 bases to trimming and J lost 15 bases; unmatched junction nucleotides: 29. CDR3 length equals 19 residues. CDR3 loop: CASGDRTGNSGTSGLGPFF. The CDR3 DNA follows: TGTGCCAGCGGGGATAGGACAGGAAATAGTGGGACTAGCGGGCTTGGTCCGTTCTTC.

Turning to this clone: Additional DNA sequences in this sample encode the identical CDR3. The gene calls are TRBV6-1 and TRBJ1-5; weak D call: TRBD1 (6 bases). Germline loops: CDR1 MNHNS, CDR2 SASEGT. The CDR3 contains 15 residues. Trimming left V 1 base short and J 1 base short, with 8 bases between. The CDR3 DNA sequence: TGTGCCAGCAGTGAAGTAGGGGGGAGCAATCAGCCCCAGCATTTT. It codes for CASSEVGGSNQPQHF.